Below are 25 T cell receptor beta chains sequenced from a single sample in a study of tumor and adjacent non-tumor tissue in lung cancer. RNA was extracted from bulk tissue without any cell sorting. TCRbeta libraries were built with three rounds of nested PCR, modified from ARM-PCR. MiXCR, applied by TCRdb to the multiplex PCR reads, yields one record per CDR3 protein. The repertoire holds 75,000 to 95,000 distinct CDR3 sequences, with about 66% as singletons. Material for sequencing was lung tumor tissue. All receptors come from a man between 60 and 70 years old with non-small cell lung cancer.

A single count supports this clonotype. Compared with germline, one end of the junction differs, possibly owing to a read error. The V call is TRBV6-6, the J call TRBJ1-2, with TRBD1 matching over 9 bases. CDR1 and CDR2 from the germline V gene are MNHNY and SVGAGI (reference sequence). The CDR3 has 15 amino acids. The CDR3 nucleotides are TGTACCAGCAGGGACGACGGACAGGGGATAAATGGTTACACCTTC. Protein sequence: CTSRDDGQGINGYTF.

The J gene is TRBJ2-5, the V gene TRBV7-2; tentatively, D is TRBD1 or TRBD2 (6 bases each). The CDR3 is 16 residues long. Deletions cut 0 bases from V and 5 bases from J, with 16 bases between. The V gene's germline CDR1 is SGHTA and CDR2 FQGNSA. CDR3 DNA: TGTGCCAGCAGCTTAGCGCTTCGGGGGCACTCGGAGACCCAGTACTTC. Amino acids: CASSLALRGHSETQYF.

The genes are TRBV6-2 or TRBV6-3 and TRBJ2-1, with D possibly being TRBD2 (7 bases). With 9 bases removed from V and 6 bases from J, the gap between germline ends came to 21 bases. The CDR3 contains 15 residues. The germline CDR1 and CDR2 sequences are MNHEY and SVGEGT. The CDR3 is CARSTTRGRANEQFF. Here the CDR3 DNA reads TGTGCCAGAAGTACCACTAGGGGGAGGGCCAATGAGCAGTTCTTC.

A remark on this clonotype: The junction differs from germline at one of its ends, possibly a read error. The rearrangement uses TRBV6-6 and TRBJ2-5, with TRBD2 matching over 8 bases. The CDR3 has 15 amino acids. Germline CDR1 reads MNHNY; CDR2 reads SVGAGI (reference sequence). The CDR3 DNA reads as TGTGCCACCAGTTATGCGGGCGGGGGGCAAGAGACCCAGTACTTC. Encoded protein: CATSYAGGGQETQYF.

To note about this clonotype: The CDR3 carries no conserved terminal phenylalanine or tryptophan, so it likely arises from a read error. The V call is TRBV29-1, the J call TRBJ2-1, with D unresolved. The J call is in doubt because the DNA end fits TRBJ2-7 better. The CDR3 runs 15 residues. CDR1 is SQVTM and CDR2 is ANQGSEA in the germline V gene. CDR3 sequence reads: CSVEGSQNSYNEQYS. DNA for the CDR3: TGCAGCGTTGAGGGTAGTCAGAACTCCTACAATGAGCAGTACTCC.

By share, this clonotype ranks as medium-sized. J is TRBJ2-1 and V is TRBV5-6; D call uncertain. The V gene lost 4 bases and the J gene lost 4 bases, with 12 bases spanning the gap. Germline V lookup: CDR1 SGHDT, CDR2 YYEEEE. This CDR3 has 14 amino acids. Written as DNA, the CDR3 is TGTGCCAGCAGCAGGTCAGGAAGATACAATGAGCAGTTCTTC. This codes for CASSRSGRYNEQFF.

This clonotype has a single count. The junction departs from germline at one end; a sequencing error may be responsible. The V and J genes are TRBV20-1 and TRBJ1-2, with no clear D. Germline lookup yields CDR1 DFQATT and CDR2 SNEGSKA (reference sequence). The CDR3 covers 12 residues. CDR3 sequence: CSAGYSLNGYIF. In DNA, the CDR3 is TGCAGTGCTGGCTACAGTTTAAATGGCTACATCTTC.

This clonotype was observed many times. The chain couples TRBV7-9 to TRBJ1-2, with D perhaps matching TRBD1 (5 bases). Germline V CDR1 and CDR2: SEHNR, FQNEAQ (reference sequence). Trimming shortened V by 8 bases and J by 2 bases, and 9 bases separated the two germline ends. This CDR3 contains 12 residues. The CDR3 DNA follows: TGTGCCAGCGGGGCCCTAAACTATGGCTACACCTTC. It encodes CASGALNYGYTF.

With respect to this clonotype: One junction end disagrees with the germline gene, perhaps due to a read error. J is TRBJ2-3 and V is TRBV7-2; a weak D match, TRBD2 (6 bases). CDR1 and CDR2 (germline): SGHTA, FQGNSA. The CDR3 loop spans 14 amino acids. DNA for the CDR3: TGTGCCAGCAGCTTATATACTAGCACAGATACGCTGTATTTT. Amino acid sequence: CASSLYTSTDTLYF.

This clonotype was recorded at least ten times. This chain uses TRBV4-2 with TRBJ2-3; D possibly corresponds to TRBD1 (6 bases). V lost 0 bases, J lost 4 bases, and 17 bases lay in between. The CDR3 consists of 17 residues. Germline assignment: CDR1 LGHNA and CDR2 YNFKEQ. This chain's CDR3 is CASSQELGAIRADTQYF. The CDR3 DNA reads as TGTGCCAGCAGCCAAGAGTTGGGGGCCATCAGGGCAGATACGCAGTATTTT.

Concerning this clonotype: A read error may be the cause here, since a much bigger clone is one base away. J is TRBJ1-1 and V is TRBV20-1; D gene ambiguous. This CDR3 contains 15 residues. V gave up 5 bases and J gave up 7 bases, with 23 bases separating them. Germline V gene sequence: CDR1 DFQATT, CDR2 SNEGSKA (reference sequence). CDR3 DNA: TGCAGTGCTCCGCCGCCCACAGTGGCCAAACATGAAGCTTTCTTT. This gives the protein CSAPPPTVAKHEAFF.

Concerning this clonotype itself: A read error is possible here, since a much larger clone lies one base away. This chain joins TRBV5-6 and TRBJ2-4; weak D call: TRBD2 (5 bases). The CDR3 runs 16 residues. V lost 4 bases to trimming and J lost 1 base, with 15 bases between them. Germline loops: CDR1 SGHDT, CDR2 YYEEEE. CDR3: CASSLLGCGAKNIQYF. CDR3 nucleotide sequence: TGTGCCAGCAGCCTTCTGGGCTGCGGGGCCAAAAACATTCAGTACTTC.

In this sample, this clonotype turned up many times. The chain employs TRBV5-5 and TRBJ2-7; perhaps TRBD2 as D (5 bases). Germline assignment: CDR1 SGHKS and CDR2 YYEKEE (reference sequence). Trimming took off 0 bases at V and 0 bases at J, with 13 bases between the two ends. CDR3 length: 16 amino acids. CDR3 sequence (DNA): TGTGCCAGCAGCTTGGATGGGTGGACTTACTCCTACGAGCAGTACTTC. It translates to CASSLDGWTYSYEQYF.

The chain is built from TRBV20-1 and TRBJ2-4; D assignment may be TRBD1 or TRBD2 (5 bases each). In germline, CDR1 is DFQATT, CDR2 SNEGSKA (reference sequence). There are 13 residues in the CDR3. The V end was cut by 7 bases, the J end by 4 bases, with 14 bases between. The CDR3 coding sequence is TGCAGTGTTGACAGCTGGGGGAAAAACATTCAGTACTTC. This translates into CSVDSWGKNIQYF.

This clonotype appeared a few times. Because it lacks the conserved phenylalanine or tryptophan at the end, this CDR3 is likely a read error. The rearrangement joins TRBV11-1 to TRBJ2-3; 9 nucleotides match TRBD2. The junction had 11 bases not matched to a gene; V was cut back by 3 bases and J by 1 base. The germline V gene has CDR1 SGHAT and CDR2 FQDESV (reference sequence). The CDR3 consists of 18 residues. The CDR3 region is CASSLISGGLWGTDTQYL. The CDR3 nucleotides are TGTGCCAGCAGCTTGATCAGCGGGGGGTTGTGGGGCACAGATACGCAGTATCTT.

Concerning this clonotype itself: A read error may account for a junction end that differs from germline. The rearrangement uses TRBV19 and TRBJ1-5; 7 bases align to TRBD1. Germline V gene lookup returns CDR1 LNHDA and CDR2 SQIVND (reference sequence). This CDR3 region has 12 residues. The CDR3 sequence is CAVQGVNKPQHF. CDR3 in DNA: TGTGCCGTCCAGGGGGTTAATAAGCCACAGCATTTT.

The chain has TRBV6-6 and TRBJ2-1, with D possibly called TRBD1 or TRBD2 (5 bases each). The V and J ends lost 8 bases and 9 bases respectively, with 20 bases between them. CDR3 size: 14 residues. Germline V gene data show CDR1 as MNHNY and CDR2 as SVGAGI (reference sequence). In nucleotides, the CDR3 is TGTGCCAGCGACCCGCACGGGGCTAGCAGTGAGCAGTTCTTC. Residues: CASDPHGASSEQFF.

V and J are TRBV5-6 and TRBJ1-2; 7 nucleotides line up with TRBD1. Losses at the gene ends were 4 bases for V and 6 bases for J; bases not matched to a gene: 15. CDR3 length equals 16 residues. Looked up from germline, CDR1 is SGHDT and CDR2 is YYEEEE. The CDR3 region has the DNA TGTGCCAGCAGCAGTACAGGGGCTGGAACTATACATGGCTACACCTTC. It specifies CASSSTGAGTIHGYTF.

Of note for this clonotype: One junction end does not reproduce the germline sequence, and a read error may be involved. CDR3 nucleotide sequence: TGCGCCAGCAGCCGATCGGCCCCGGGTTCGAATAATGAAGCTCTCTTT. Its protein is CASSRSAPGSNNEALF. V usage is TRBV4-1 and J usage is TRBJ1-1; D call uncertain. Germline V gives CDR1 MGHRA, CDR2 YSYEKL. The CDR3 covers 16 residues.

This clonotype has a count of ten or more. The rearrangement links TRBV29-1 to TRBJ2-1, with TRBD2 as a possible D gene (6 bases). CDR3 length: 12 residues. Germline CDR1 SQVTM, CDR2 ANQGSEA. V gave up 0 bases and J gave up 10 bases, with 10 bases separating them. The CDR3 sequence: CSVEEAGYEQFF. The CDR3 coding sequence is TGCAGCGTTGAAGAAGCGGGTTACGAGCAGTTCTTC.

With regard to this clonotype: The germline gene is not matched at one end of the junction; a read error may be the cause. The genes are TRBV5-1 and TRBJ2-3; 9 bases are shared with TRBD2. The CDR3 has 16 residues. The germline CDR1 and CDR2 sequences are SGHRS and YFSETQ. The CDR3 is CASCLEGLAGTDTQYF. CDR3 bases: TGCGCCAGCTGCTTGGAGGGGCTAGCGGGGACAGATACGCAGTATTTT.

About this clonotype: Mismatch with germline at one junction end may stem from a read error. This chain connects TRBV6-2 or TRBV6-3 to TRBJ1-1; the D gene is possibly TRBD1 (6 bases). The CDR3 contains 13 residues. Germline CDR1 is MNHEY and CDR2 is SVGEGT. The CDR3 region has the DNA TGTGCCAGCATCTTAAGTGGGGGCACTGAAGCTCTCTTT. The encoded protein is CASILSGGTEALF.

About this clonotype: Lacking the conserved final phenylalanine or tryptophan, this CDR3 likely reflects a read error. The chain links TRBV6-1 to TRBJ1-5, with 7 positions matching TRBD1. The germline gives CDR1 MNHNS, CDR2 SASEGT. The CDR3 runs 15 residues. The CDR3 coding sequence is TGTGCCAGCAATGGCAGACAGGGAGGGTATCAGCCTCAGCATCTT. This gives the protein CASNGRQGGYQPQHL.

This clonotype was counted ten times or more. CDR3 sequence reads: CASGLGAEAFF. In DNA form, the CDR3 reads TGTGCCAGCGGCTTAGGGGCTGAAGCTTTCTTT. The chain employs TRBV6-5 and TRBJ1-1, with D perhaps TRBD1 (5 bases). Per germline, CDR1 MNHEY and CDR2 SVGAGI. The ends were cut back, 8 bases at V and 6 bases at J, with 10 bases in the middle. The CDR3 has 11 residues.

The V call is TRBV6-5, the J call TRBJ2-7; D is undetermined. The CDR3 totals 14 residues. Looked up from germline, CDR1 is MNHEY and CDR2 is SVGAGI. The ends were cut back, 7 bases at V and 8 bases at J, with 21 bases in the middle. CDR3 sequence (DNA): TGTGCCAGCACCCAAGCGACGGGCTCGAGCAAGCAGTACTTC. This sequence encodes CASTQATGSSKQYF.